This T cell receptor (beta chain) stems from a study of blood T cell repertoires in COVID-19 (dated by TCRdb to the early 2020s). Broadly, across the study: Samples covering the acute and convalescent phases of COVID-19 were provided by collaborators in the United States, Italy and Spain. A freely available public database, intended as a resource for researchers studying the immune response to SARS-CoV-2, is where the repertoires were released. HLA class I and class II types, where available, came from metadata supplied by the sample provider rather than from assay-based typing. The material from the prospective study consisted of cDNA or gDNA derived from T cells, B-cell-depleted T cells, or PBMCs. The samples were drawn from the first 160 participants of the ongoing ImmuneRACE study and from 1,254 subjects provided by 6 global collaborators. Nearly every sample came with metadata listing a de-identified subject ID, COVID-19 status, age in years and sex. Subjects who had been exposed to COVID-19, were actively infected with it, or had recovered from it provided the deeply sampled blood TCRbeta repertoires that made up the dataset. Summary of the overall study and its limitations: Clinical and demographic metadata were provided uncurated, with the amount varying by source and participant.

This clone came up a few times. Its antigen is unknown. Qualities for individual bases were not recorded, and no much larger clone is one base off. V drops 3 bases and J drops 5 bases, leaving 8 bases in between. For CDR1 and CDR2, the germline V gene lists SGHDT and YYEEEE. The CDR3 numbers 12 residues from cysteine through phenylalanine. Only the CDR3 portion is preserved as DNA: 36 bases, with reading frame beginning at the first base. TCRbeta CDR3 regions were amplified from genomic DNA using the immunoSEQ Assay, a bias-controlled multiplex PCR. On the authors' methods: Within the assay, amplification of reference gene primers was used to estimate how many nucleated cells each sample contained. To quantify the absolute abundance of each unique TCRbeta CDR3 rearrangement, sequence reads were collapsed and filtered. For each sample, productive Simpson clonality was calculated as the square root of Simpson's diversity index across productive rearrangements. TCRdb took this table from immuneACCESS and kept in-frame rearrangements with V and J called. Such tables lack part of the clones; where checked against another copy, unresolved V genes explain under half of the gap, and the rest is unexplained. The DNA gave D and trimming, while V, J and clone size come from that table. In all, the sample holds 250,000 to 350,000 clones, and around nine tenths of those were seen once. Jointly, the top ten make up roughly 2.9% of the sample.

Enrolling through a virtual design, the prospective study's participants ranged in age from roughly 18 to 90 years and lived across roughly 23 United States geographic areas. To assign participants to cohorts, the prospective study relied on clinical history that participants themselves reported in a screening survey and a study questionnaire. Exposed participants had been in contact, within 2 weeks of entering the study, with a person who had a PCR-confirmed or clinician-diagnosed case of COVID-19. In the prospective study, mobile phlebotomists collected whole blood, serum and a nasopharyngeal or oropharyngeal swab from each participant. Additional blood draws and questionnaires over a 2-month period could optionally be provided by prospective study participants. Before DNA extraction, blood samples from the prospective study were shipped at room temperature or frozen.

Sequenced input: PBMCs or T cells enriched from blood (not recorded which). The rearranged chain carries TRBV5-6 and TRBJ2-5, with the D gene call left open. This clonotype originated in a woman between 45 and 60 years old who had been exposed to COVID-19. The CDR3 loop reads CASSSMGETQYF. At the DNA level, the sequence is TGTGCCAGCAGCTCGATGGGCGAGACCCAGTACTTC.